The source of this T cell receptor (beta chain) is a study of T cells in Graves' hyperthyroidism and ophthalmopathy (dated by TCRdb to between 2019 and 2020). Concerning the study at large: Peripheral blood samples were taken at the time of initial diagnosis, prior to any treatment. A discovery cohort of about a hundred patients, 43 with Graves' ophthalmopathy and approximately 60 with stable Graves' hyperthyroidism, was used to find distinguishing TCR V-J signatures. An independent validation cohort of 18 to 20 hyperthyroidism patients and about 16 patients who later progressed to ophthalmopathy tested prospective prediction of ophthalmopathy. The roughly 99 discovery patients were divided at random into training and test sets in a 7:3 ratio. In addition, the study compared T-cell repertoires in thyroid tissue and in blood from six Graves' hyperthyroidism patients. After blood sampling, hyperthyroidism patients were treated with methimazole at a starting dose of 30 mg daily, and ophthalmopathy patients were treated with high-dose intravenous methylprednisolone. According to the paper, TCR Vbeta CDR3 sequencing was carried out on about 140 peripheral blood samples, which came from around 43 ophthalmopathy, around 74 hyperthyroidism and around 17 progressor patients.

Worth noting for this clonotype: The target of this receptor is not known. Base qualities are not provided; no much larger clone lies one nucleotide away.

Overall study results and their limits: In validation, the model predicted progression to ophthalmopathy with around 71% sensitivity and roughly 75% specificity, a median of 6.5 months before onset. Blood samples also contained most of the expanded thyroid clonotypes (frequency above 0.001), which suggests that blood repertoires may reflect thyroid immune responses. No statistical method was used to set the sample size in advance, and investigators knew the group allocation. A 13 V-J signature model separated ophthalmopathy from stable hyperthyroidism, with roughly 88% sensitivity and around 84% specificity in cross-validation and 80%/75% in testing.

Graves' hyperthyroidism was defined as stable when no progression to ophthalmopathy occurred over 18 months of follow-up. Hyperthyroidism patients were aged 18 to 65 years and newly diagnosed, with disease duration of less than 2 months. Patients with uncontrolled infections, other autoimmune diseases, pregnancy or lactation were excluded. Clinical symptoms, serum thyroxine and TRAb, thyroid ultrasound, and orbital computed tomography formed the basis for the diagnoses. Ficoll-Paque density gradient centrifugation was used to isolate PBMCs from approximately 10 ml of fresh peripheral blood. Total RNA was extracted with Trizol reagent, and quality was checked on an Agilent 2100 Bioanalyzer. TCR beta CDR3 regions were amplified from RNA transcripts. The TCR CDR3 was subjected to a first round of RT-PCR using the HTBI primer set and the Qiagen OneStep RT-PCR kit. The libraries were constructed in a second round of multiplex PCR and then size-selected and purified. Paired-end sequencing of the libraries was performed with 100 bp reads on an Illumina HiSeq2000. Under the source paper's analysis protocol: SOAPnuke was used to process the raw data, with reads discarded if the reads contained adapters or uncalled bases, had a mean Phred below 15, or lacked an exact constant-primer or identifier match. COPE v1.2.5 was used to merge high-quality paired reads, and clonotypes were defined as unique nucleotide sequences. MiTCR v1.1 was used to align clonotypes to the IMGT TRBV, TRBD and TRBJ reference segments. The analysis included only V-J combinations with a frequency above 0.0001, which together covered about 99% of the repertoires. A TCS score was defined as the ratio of F50 (clonal expansion) to E x V (chaos), with BLOSUM62-based TCRdist applied between CDR3 peptides within each V-J. Welch's t-statistics and random forest reduced approximately 520 V-J features to 10 to 15, which were used in a naive Bayes classifier (R e1071). Starting from the raw public reads, TCRdb applied fastp trimming at Q25, assembled clones with MiXCR and retained in-frame beta chains. Records with the same CDR3 protein are collapsed into one entry carrying the most frequent genes and DNA. The V and J calls come from TCRdb's annotation, not from the publication. This sample comprises over 500,000 distinct CDR3 sequences, about 15% of them detected only once. Clones ranked in the top ten supply 11% to 15% of the sample.

V is shortened by 1 base, J by 9 bases, and the region joining them spans 18 bases. CDR1 and CDR2 were assigned from the germline V gene as KGHSH and LQKENI. From the cysteine through the phenylalanine, the CDR3 covers 15 amino acids. Only the CDR3 DNA is retained, 45 bases long and in frame from the first base. Sequencing was performed on blood. This chain joins TRBV18 to TRBJ2-5; the D gene is not confidently resolved. This TCR came from a middle-aged woman with Graves' hyperthyroidism. At the DNA level, the sequence is TGTGCCAGCTCACCACAAATCCCGGAGCAGACGGCCCAGTACTTC. It specifies CASSPQIPEQTAQYF.